The present entry profiles one TCR beta chain with its context. Its antigen specificity is not known. The sample holds no much larger clone one base away, and base qualities are not on file. The entry originates in a study of CD8+CD57+ T cells in acquired aplastic anemia (dated by TCRdb to the late 2010s). About the full investigation: On average, sorted CD4+ and CD8+ cells yielded approximately 3 ug of extracted DNA, with a range of about 0.17 to 27.4 ug. A CD8+CD57+ expansion meant a frequency higher than the mean frequency seen in healthy subjects. Study-level results and caveats: No significant difference in CD8+ Simpson's diversity was found between patients and healthy controls (P=0.060). Fewer than 35 CD8+ CDR3 sequences were found to be shared between patients and controls, but these sequences appeared to be highly expressed in patients and within the immunodominant clones of the patients.

TCR beta VDJ combination and CDR3 sequence profiling used genomic DNA as the template. An Illumina HiSeq 2000 was the platform used for TCR repertoire sequencing. Concerning the study's data processing: Repertoire assessment relied on Simpson's diversity index, CDR3 size and DJ length profiles, and TRBV/TRBJ rearrangement plots. The immunodominant clone was defined as the most abundant DNA sequence in deep sequencing data. CDR3 amino acid sequences were screened for sharing across subjects and compared with published repertoires and the VDJdb database. TCRdb reprocessed the public reads (quality trimming at Q25 with fastp, clone calling with MiXCR) and kept in-frame beta chains. Rows are combined by CDR3 protein, so each entry shows the most common genes and DNA. TCRdb's processing, not the authors' own work, is the source of the V and J calls. The sample table contains fewer than 200,000 distinct CDR3 sequences; only one count was recorded for about 70% of them. The ten largest account for approximately 42% of the sample.

Patients chosen for sequencing had shown expansion of CD8+CD57+ cells by flow cytometry. All patients had severe acquired aplastic anemia diagnosed by International Study of Aplastic Anemia and Agranulocytosis and Camitta criteria. No therapy had been received by the patients at the time of blood sampling. In the study, sorted CD4+ and CD8+ blood T cells from patients with severe aplastic anemia and from healthy subjects underwent deep sequencing of TCR repertoires. Patients were enrolled under clinicaltrials.gov protocols 00001620, 01623167, 00001397, 00071045, 00081523 and 00961064 in the USA. Ficoll-Paque density gradient centrifugation was used to isolate peripheral blood mononuclear cells. Before DNA was extracted, CD4+ and CD8+ T cells were sorted using either FACS or magnetic beads. The receptor was derived from a human donor with aplastic anemia. The sequencing input was sorted CD4+, CD8+, or CD8+CD57+ T cells (not recorded which) from PBMCs.

The DNA sequence reads TGCAGCGTTTACCGGACAGGAGAGACCCAGTACTTC. The encoded protein is CSVYRTGETQYF. The chain was built from TRBV29-1 and TRBJ2-5; TRBD1 aligns with 7 central bases. The CDR3, cysteine through phenylalanine, is 12 amino acids long. Just CDR3 DNA is preserved here, 36 bases in frame from base 1. Unmatched junction bases come to 4, with V trimmed by 5 bases and J by 4 bases. According to the germline V gene, CDR1 reads SQVTM and CDR2 reads ANQGSEA.